The 27 T cell receptor beta chains below come from one sample, sequenced in a study of tumor and adjacent non-tumor tissue in lung cancer. A modified ARM-PCR protocol with three rounds of nested PCR amplified TCRbeta. TCRdb used MiXCR to reprocess the multiplex PCR reads, holding one entry per CDR3 protein. The table lists tens of thousands of distinct CDR3 sequences, 60% to 65% of them singletons. The template was RNA from unsorted bulk tissue. More than 3 cm separated this lung sample from the edge of the tumor. Sequencing was performed on distant non-tumor lung tissue. These receptors were collected from a woman aged 40 to 49 with non-small cell lung cancer.

This clonotype was detected many times. The rearrangement uses TRBV29-1 and TRBJ1-2; unclear D gene. Per the germline V gene, CDR1 is SQVTM and CDR2 is ANQGSEA. Trimming shortened V by 4 bases and J by 5 bases, and 11 bases separated the two germline ends. The CDR3 loop spans 12 amino acids. This CDR3 is CSVVSTDYGYTF. The CDR3 nucleotides are TGCAGCGTTGTTTCAACGGATTATGGCTACACCTTC.

This clonotype was counted at least ten times. An end of the junction does not agree with germline; a read error may underlie this. V gene TRBV29-1 combines with J gene TRBJ2-2, with 11 bases identical to TRBD1. The CDR3 contains 15 residues. Germline CDR1 reads SQVTM; CDR2 reads ANQGSEA. The CDR3 protein is CTVTRTGGITGELFF. CDR3 DNA sequence: TGCACCGTTACCAGGACAGGGGGCATCACCGGGGAGCTGTTTTTT.

Concerning this clonotype itself: The missing conserved phenylalanine or tryptophan at the end of this CDR3 makes a read error likely. This chain links TRBV5-6 with TRBJ2-1; D is possibly TRBD1 (6 bases). The CDR3 spans 16 residues. Trimming shortened V by 0 bases and J by 8 bases, and 18 bases separated the two germline ends. Germline CDR1 and CDR2: SGHDT and YYEEEE. The CDR3 spells CASSLGAGETLDEQFL. The CDR3 DNA sequence: TGTGCCAGCAGCTTGGGGGCAGGGGAGACATTGGATGAGCAGTTCTTA.

On this clonotype itself: An end of the junction differs from the germline gene, which may be a read error. V gene TRBV4-1 combines with J gene TRBJ2-1; D perhaps matches TRBD2 (6 bases). Germline V gene data show CDR1 as MGHRA and CDR2 as YSYEKL. The CDR3 loop spans 18 amino acids. The CDR3 DNA reads as TGCGCCAGCAGCCGTCTAAGCCCTCGACTAGGGCAATACAATGAACAGTTCTTC. It yields the protein CASSRLSPRLGQYNEQFF.

There are a few counts of this clonotype. A read error may account for a junction end that differs from germline. This chain uses TRBV18 with TRBJ1-2; D is ambiguous. The CDR3 is made up of 11 amino acids. Looked up from germline, CDR1 is KGHSH and CDR2 is LQKENI. CDR3 sequence reads: CASSPEYGYTF. The CDR3 DNA sequence: TGTGCCAGCTCACCCGAATATGGTTACACCTTC.

Concerning this clonotype: The CDR3 ends on some other residue instead of the conserved phenylalanine or tryptophan, so this is likely a read error. In DNA form, the CDR3 reads TGCGCCAGCAGCCAAAGTGGGGGTAGCTCCTACGAGCAGTACTCC. The encoded protein is CASSQSGGSSYEQYS. The chain recombines TRBV4-1 with TRBJ2-7; D is perhaps TRBD1 or TRBD2 (5 bases each). V was cut by 2 bases and J by 0 bases, with 11 bases left in between. Germline V gene lookup returns CDR1 MGHRA and CDR2 YSYEKL. The length of the CDR3 is 15 residues.

Comment on this clonotype: This may stem from a read error, because a much larger clone lies one nucleotide away. The genes are TRBV6-2 or TRBV6-3 and TRBJ2-7; D may be TRBD2 (7 bases). The CDR3 contains 16 residues. Trimming pared 5 bases from V and 1 base from J, leaving 18 bases between. Germline assignment: CDR1 MNHEY and CDR2 SVGEGT. CDR3 loop: CASSLVGGGFSYEQYF. The CDR3 DNA reads TGTGCCAGCAGTCTAGTGGGAGGGGGTTTTTCCTACGAGCAGTACTTC.

This chain joins TRBV4-1 and TRBJ2-4; 8 nucleotides line up with TRBD1. This CDR3 has 15 residues. The V gene's germline CDR1 is MGHRA and CDR2 YSYEKL. The trim removed 3 bases at V and 6 bases at J, leaving 7 bases unmatched. The CDR3 loop reads CASSHPGQGRNIQYF. CDR3 nucleotides: TGCGCCAGCAGCCATCCTGGACAGGGTCGAAACATTCAGTACTTC.

Notes on this clonotype: Just one base apart from a much larger clone, this may be a read error. The genes are TRBV28 and TRBJ1-5, with no clear D. The germline V gene encodes CDR1 MDHEN and CDR2 SYDVKM. V was pared by 8 bases and J by 5 bases, with 16 bases between. CDR3 length equals 14 residues. The CDR3 sequence is CASRTDGNDQPQHF. As DNA, the CDR3 is TGTGCCAGCCGGACGGATGGGAACGATCAGCCCCAGCATTTT.

This clonotype appeared once. With a much larger clone just one base away, this may be a read error. This chain joins TRBV5-4 and TRBJ2-3, with D perhaps matching TRBD2 (5 bases). The CDR3 extends over 15 amino acids. The V end was cut by 4 bases, the J end by 4 bases, with 16 bases between. Germline CDR1 is SGHNT and CDR2 is YYREEE (reference sequence). The CDR3 protein is CASSQDWVSADTQYF. Here the CDR3 DNA reads TGTGCCAGCAGCCAGGACTGGGTCTCCGCAGATACGCAGTATTTT.

Concerning this clonotype: At one end the junction does not follow the germline gene, possibly because of a read error. The rearrangement links TRBV11-2 to TRBJ2-1; D might be TRBD1 or TRBD2, each matching 5 bases. There are 14 residues in the CDR3. Per the germline V gene, CDR1 is SGHAT and CDR2 is FQNNGV. CDR3 sequence (DNA): TGTGCCAACTCCCGAACGGGGACCGTCAATGATCAGTTCTTC. Translating gives CANSRTGTVNDQFF. The entire variable domain, with the rest obtained from reference TRBV11-2 and TRBJ2-1, is as follows: EAGVAQSPRYKIIEKRQSVAFWCNPISGHATLYWYQQILGQGPKLLIQFQNNGVVDDSQLPKDRFSAERLKGVDSTLKIQPAKLEDSAVYLCANSRTGTVNDQFFGPGTRLTVL.

This clonotype was counted once. One base away lies a much larger clone, so this may be a sequencing read error. The rearrangement links TRBV20-1 to TRBJ2-7; D remains unclear. In germline, CDR1 is DFQATT, CDR2 SNEGSKA (reference sequence). Trimming took 5 bases from V and 2 from J, leaving 13 bases between them. This CDR3 comprises 13 residues. CDR3 sequence: CSADRGDTYEQYF. The CDR3 nucleotides are TGCAGTGCTGACCGAGGTGACACCTACGAGCAGTACTTC.

This chain uses TRBV11-1 with TRBJ2-1; D is perhaps TRBD1 or TRBD2 (5 bases each). The CDR3 has 12 residues. Germline V gene data show CDR1 as SGHAT and CDR2 as FQDESV (reference sequence). This chain's CDR3 is CANSYLSGAQFF. For the CDR3, the DNA is TGTGCGAACAGCTACCTTTCCGGGGCCCAGTTCTTC.

This clonotype is deemed medium-sized (0.01 to 0.1%). In DNA form, the CDR3 reads TGTGCCAGCAGTCAACAAGGGGGTACCCAGTACGAGCAGTACTTC. Residues: CASSQQGGTQYEQYF. The chain is built from TRBV11-2 and TRBJ2-7, with D possibly being TRBD1 (6 bases). Looked up from germline, CDR1 is SGHAT and CDR2 is FQNNGV. CDR3 size: 15 residues. Trimming pared 6 bases from V and 4 bases from J, leaving 19 bases between.

As for this clonotype: A read error may produce the germline difference seen at one junction end. The chain combines TRBV11-2 with TRBJ1-2; possibly TRBD1 for D (6 bases). The germline CDR1 and CDR2 sequences are SGHAT and FQNNGV. CDR3 size: 13 residues. This CDR3 reads CASSSRGGYVYTF. In nucleotides, the CDR3 is TGTGCCAGCAGTTCCAGGGGTGGTTATGTCTACACCTTC.

As regards this clonotype: A junction end diverges from the germline sequence, so it may reflect a read error. This chain uses TRBV12-3 or TRBV12-4 with TRBJ2-7; a possible D gene is TRBD1 (6 bases). CDR3 size: 16 residues. The CDR3 bases are TGTGCCAACAGTTCGGGACAATTCCTACTCTCCTACGAGCAGTACTTC. It specifies CANSSGQFLLSYEQYF.

Remarks on this clonotype: A read error may explain this, as a much larger clone is one base away. The gene calls are TRBV28 and TRBJ1-3, with 9 positions matching TRBD1. The V gene's germline CDR1 is MDHEN and CDR2 SYDVKM. This CDR3 contains 15 residues. CDR3 sequence: CASTGDPGQGSTIYF. DNA of the CDR3: TGTGCCAGCACTGGTGATCCGGGACAGGGAAGCACCATATATTTT.

The sample holds many counts of this clonotype. V usage is TRBV29-1 and J usage is TRBJ1-2, with D perhaps TRBD1 (6 bases). Germline V gene lookup returns CDR1 SQVTM and CDR2 ANQGSEA. V lost 4 bases and J 3 bases, leaving 15 bases between the germline ends. This CDR3 is 14 amino acids long. CDR3: CSVALGAGDYGYTF. In DNA form, the CDR3 reads TGCAGCGTTGCCTTAGGGGCAGGGGACTATGGCTACACCTTC.

Written as DNA, the CDR3 is TGTGCCAGTAAGCCCTGGACAGACTCATACGAGCAGTACTTC. This sequence encodes CASKPWTDSYEQYF. V is TRBV5-5 and J is TRBJ2-7, with D tentatively TRBD1 (6 bases). CDR3 length equals 14 residues. V was clipped by 8 bases and J by 4 bases, with 19 bases between them. Germline loops: CDR1 SGHKS, CDR2 YYEKEE (reference sequence). Combining the CDR3 with reference TRBV5-5 and TRBJ2-7 gives the whole variable domain DAGVTQSPTHLIKTRGQQVTLRCSPISGHKSVSWYQQVLGQGPQFIFQYYEKEERGRGNFPDRFSARQFPNYSSELNVNALLLGDSALYLCASKPWTDSYEQYFGPGTRLTVT.

This clonotype counts as large (0.1 to 1%). The chain uses TRBV11-2 and TRBJ2-7; D could derive from TRBD1 or TRBD2 (5 bases each). Trimming cost V 0 bases and J 9 bases, with 9 bases left between them. Germline CDR1 SGHAT, CDR2 FQNNGV. The CDR3 runs to 12 residues. CDR3 in amino acids: CASSLEGVRQYF. The CDR3 nucleotides read TGTGCCAGCAGCTTAGAGGGGGTCAGGCAGTACTTC.

The sample holds many counts of this clonotype. This chain connects TRBV6-5 to TRBJ1-2, with 8 nucleotides matching TRBD1. Losses at the gene ends were 2 bases for V and 8 bases for J; bases not matched to a gene: 4. The germline V gene encodes CDR1 MNHEY and CDR2 SVGAGI. The CDR3 is 13 residues long. The CDR3, as DNA: TGTGCCAGCAGTTACCAGGGGGCGAAGGGCTACACCTTC. It encodes CASSYQGAKGYTF.

Notes on this clonotype: A much bigger clone sits one base away, suggesting this may be a read error. The chain is built from TRBV12-3 or TRBV12-4 and TRBJ2-5; D tentatively reads TRBD1 or TRBD2 (5 bases each). The V and J ends lost 3 bases and 8 bases respectively, with 13 bases between them. The CDR3 runs to 13 residues. The CDR3 nucleotides read TGTGCCAGCAGTTTCAACCAGGGAGATACCCAGTACTTC. Residues: CASSFNQGDTQYF.

The CDR3 is CPCSYGGREIGNTIYF. CDR3 bases: TGTCCCTGTAGTTACGGCGGTCGGGAGATTGGAAACACCATATATTTT. J is TRBJ1-3 and V is TRBV6-6; no reliable D call. CDR1 MNHNY and CDR2 SVGAGI come from the germline V gene (reference sequence). The CDR3 has 16 residues.

By share, this clonotype ranks as medium-sized. This chain joins TRBV11-2 and TRBJ2-1; 12 bases match TRBD2. The CDR3 spans 19 residues. In germline, CDR1 is SGHAT, CDR2 FQNNGV. J lost 9 bases, V lost 2 bases, and 17 bases had no gene match. The chain's CDR3 is CASSLTTLAGGPRVSEQFF. CDR3 bases: TGTGCCAGCAGCTTAACCACTCTAGCGGGGGGGCCCCGAGTCAGTGAGCAGTTCTTC. The full variable domain, its missing parts supplied by reference TRBV11-2 and TRBJ2-1, is EAGVAQSPRYKIIEKRQSVAFWCNPISGHATLYWYQQILGQGPKLLIQFQNNGVVDDSQLPKDRFSAERLKGVDSTLKIQPAKLEDSAVYLCASSLTTLAGGPRVSEQFFGPGTRLTVL.

This clonotype has a count of ten or more. The chain uses TRBV10-2 and TRBJ1-1; unclear D gene. This CDR3 contains 13 residues. Trimming stripped 1 base from V and 0 bases from J, with 3 bases between. CDR1 is WSHSY, CDR2 SAAADI, per germline. CDR3 DNA sequence: TGCGCCAGCAGTGAGTTAGTGAACACTGAAGCTTTCTTT. Amino acids: CASSELVNTEAFF.

As for this clonotype: An end of the junction differs from the germline gene, which may be a read error. This chain joins TRBV29-1 and TRBJ1-4; D gene unclear. Germline lookup yields CDR1 SQVTM and CDR2 ANQGSEA. The CDR3 is 14 residues long. The CDR3 loop is CSVQTRHPNEKLFF. The CDR3 DNA is TGCAGCGTACAAACAAGACATCCGAATGAAAAGCTGTTTTTT.

This clonotype ranks as large. The V and J genes are TRBV12-3 or TRBV12-4 and TRBJ1-1, with D hard to call. CDR3 length equals 13 residues. V lost 10 bases, J lost 4 bases, and 16 bases lay in between. Written as DNA, the CDR3 is TGTGCCACCCAGTCGAATATAGCCACTGAAGCTTTCTTT. This translates into CATQSNIATEAFF.